The sequence of this T cell receptor (beta chain) was determined in a study of cytomegalovirus exposure and HLA in healthy donors. For the study at large: Out of around 360 genotyped donors, about 80% belonged to the Caucasian-associated ancestry cluster. Findings and caveats of the study: Listed as cytomegalovirus-associated were about 160 TCR beta chains. Presence/absence results assume similar sequencing depth per donor, which may not hold.

Of note for this clone: Its target is not known.

13 Jbeta primers and 60 Vbeta primers were used for the PCR. Profiling relied on immunoSEQ multiplex PCR, and the TCRdb table lists in-frame clones only, not all of them. The table shows under 200,000 clones, with around 83% occurring only once. Material: PBMCs. This receptor was obtained from a woman aged 18 to 35 in good health and CMV-seronegative.

The chain's CDR3 is CASRPDDAGISPLHF. The DNA for the CDR3 is TGTGCCAGCAGACCAGACGACGCGGGGATTTCACCCCTCCACTTT. The chain recombines TRBV7-2 with TRBJ1-6; D is ambiguous. The germline V gene encodes CDR1 SGHTA and CDR2 FQGNSA. The CDR3 loop spans 15 amino acids. V lost 6 bases and J 9 bases, leaving 18 bases between the germline ends.